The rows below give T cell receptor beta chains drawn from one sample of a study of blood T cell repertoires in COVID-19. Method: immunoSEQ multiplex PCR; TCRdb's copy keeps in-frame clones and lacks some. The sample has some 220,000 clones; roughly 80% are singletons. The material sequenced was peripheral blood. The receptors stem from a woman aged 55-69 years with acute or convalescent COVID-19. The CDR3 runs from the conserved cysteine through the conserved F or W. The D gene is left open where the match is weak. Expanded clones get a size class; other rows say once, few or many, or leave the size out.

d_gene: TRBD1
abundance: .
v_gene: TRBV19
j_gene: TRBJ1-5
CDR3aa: CASNPTGPYNQPQHF
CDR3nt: TGTGCCAGTAATCCGACAGGGCCGTACAATCAGCCCCAGCATTTT

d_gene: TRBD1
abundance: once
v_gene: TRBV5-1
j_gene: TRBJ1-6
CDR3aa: CASSYGQGDSPLHF
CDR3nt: TGCGCCAGCAGCTATGGACAGGGGGACTCACCCCTCCACTTT

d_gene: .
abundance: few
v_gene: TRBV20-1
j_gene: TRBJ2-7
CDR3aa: CSARYNYEQYF
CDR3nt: TGCAGTGCTAGATACAACTACGAGCAGTACTTC

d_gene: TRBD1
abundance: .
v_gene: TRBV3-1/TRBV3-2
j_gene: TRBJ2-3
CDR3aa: CASSQGDRHADTQYF
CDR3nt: TGTGCCAGCAGCCAGGGGGACAGACACGCAGATACGCAGTATTTT

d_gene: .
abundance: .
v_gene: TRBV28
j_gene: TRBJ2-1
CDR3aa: CASTKQGHYNEQFF
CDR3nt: TGTGCCAGCACTAAGCAGGGTCACTACAATGAGCAGTTCTTC

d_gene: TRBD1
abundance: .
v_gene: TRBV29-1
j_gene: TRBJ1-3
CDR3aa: CSVQGVTGNTIYF
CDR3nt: TGCAGCGTCCAGGGGGTAACTGGAAACACCATATATTTT

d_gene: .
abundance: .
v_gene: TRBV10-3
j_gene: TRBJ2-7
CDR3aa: CAISESTGTYEQYF
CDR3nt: TGTGCCATCAGTGAGTCTACGGGGACCTACGAGCAGTACTTC

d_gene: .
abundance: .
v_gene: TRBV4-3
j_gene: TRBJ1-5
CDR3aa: CASSQEHGGMWSNQPQHF
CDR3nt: TGCGCCAGCAGCCAAGAACATGGAGGGATGTGGAGCAATCAGCCCCAGCATTTT

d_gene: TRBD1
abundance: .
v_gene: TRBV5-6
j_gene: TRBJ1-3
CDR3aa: CASSASGGASGNTIYF
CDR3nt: TGTGCCAGCAGCGCCTCAGGGGGCGCGTCAGGAAACACCATATATTTT

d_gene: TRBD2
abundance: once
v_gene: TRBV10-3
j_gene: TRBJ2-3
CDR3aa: CATREGLSTDTQYF
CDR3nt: TGTGCCACAAGGGAGGGACTGAGCACAGATACGCAGTATTTT

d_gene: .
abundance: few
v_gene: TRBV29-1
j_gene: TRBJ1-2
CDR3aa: CSGGQSYGYTF
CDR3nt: TGCAGCGGTGGACAGTCCTATGGCTACACCTTC

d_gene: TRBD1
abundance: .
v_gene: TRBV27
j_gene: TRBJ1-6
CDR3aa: CASRRDRGDSPLHF
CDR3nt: TGTGCCAGCAGAAGGGACAGGGGGGATTCACCCCTCCACTTT

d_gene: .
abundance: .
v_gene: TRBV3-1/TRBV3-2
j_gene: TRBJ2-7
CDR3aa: CASSQGFRGSEQYF
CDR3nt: TGTGCCAGCAGCCAAGGATTTCGGGGTAGCGAGCAGTACTTC

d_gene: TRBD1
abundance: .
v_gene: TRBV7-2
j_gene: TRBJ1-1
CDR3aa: CASSFDRGRKAFF
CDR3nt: TGTGCCAGCAGCTTTGACAGGGGGCGCAAAGCTTTCTTT

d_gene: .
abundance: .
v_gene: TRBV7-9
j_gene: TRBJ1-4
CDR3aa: CASSPQQLLGDEKLFF
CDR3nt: TGTGCCAGCAGCCCTCAACAATTGTTAGGGGATGAAAAACTGTTTTTT

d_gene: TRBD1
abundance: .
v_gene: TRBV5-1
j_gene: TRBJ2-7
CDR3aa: CASSPTGGEQYF
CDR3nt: TGCGCCAGCAGCCCGACAGGGGGCGAGCAGTACTTC

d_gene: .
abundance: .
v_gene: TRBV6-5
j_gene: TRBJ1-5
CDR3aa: CASSTGSNQPQHF
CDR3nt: TGTGCCAGCAGTACAGGTTCCAATCAGCCCCAGCATTTT

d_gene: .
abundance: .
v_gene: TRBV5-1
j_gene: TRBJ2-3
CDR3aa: CASSLTGPSTDTQYF
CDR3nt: TGCGCCAGCAGCTTGACAGGACCTAGCACAGATACGCAGTATTTT

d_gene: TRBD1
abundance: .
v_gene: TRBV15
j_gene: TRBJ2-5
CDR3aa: CATSRDPGQTQETQYF
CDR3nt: TGTGCCACCAGCAGAGATCCGGGACAGACACAAGAGACCCAGTACTTC

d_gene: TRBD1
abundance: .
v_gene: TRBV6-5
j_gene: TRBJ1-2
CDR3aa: CASRPGQGFNYGYTF
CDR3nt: TGTGCCAGCAGACCGGGACAGGGGTTTAACTATGGCTACACCTTC

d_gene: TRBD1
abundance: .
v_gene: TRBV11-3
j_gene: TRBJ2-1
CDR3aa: CASSPGDRVYNEQFF
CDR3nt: TGTGCCAGCAGCCCGGGGGACAGGGTTTACAATGAGCAGTTCTTC

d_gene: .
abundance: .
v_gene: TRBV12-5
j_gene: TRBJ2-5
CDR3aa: CASGLGAETQYF
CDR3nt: TGTGCTAGTGGTTTGGGGGCAGAGACCCAGTACTTC

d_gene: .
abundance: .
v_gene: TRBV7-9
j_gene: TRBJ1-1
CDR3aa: CASSFSTANTEAFF
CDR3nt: TGTGCCAGCAGCTTTTCCACAGCGAACACTGAAGCTTTCTTT

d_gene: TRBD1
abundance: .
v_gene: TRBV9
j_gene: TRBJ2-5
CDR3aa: CASSVGTADQETQYF
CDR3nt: TGTGCCAGCAGCGTTGGGACAGCTGACCAAGAGACCCAGTACTTC

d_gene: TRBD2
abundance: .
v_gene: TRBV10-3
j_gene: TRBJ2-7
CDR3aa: CATARLAGVRSSYEQYF
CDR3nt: TGTGCCACCGCCCGTCTCGCGGGGGTACGTAGCTCCTACGAGCAGTACTTC

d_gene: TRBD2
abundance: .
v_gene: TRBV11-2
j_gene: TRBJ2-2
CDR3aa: CASGKLAATGELFF
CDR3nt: TGTGCCAGCGGAAAACTAGCGGCGACCGGGGAGCTGTTTTTT

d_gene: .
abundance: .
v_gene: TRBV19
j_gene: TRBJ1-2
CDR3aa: CATRQNNYYGYTF
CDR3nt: TGTGCCACCCGACAGAACAACTATTATGGCTACACCTTC

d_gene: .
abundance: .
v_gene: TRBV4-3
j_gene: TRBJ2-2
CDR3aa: CASSQEAGSNTGELFF
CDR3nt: TGCGCCAGCAGCCAAGAGGCGGGGTCGAACACCGGGGAGCTGTTTTTT

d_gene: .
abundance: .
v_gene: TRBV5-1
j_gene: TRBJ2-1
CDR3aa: CASSTRNEQFF
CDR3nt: TGCGCCAGCAGTACCAGGAATGAGCAGTTCTTC

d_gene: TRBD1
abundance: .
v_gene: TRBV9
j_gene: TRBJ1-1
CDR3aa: CASSPPTGIEAFF
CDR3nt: TGTGCCAGCAGCCCCCCGACAGGGATTGAAGCTTTCTTT

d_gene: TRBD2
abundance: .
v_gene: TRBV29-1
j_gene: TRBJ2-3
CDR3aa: CSVRSGGASSTDTQYF
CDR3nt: TGCAGCGTTCGAAGCGGGGGGGCTTCTAGCACAGATACGCAGTATTTT

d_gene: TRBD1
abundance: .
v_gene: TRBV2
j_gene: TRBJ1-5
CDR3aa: CASRAGTAKGQPQHF
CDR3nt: TGTGCCAGCAGGGCCGGGACAGCCAAGGGTCAGCCCCAGCATTTT